The entry below describes one T cell receptor (beta chain). Antigen specificity is unknown. Trimming cost V 4 bases and J 0 bases, with 10 bases left between them. The CDR3 sequence is 15 residues long. Germline V gene sequence: CDR1 SGHRS, CDR2 YFSETQ. The record originates from a study of cytomegalovirus exposure and HLA in healthy donors. Broader study findings: The productive fraction for most TCR beta V segments was about 87% or about 30% in an earlier analysis. In a later analysis, about 17,000 TCR beta sequences were associated with HLA alleles at 0.05 false discovery rate. TCR beta V- and J-gene trimming, according to a later analysis, was linked to a missense DCLRE1C variant.

A multiplex PCR was run with 60 Vbeta primers and 13 Jbeta primers. The data were produced by immunoSEQ multiplex PCR, yet TCRdb's version contains in-frame clones alone and is incomplete. The sample holds over 150,000 clones, around 86% seen once. Sample: PBMCs. The receptor comes from a human donor in good health. The V and J genes are TRBV5-1 and TRBJ1-4, with unresolved D. This chain's CDR3 is CASSLSLATNEKLFF. The CDR3 coding sequence is TGCGCCAGCAGCCTGTCTTTAGCAACTAATGAAAAACTGTTTTTT.